Listed below are T cell receptor beta chains from one sample, sequenced in a study of graft-versus-host responses after intestinal transplantation. The protocol was immunoSEQ multiplex PCR, while the TCRdb copy is restricted to in-frame clones and leaves out a portion. The sample lists over 55,000 clones, 84% occurring once. Their recognized antigens are unknown. The material sequenced was unstimulated CD4+ T cells sorted from spleen or lymph node cells, taken before transplant. These receptors were collected from a human donor who was the organ donor for an intestinal transplant. The CDR3 runs from the conserved cysteine through the conserved F or W. A D gene is named only where the DNA matches it firmly. Clone size, where shown, is once, few, many, or a class for clones that have expanded.

V gene,D gene,clone size,J gene,CDR3 protein,CDR3 DNA
TRBV6-1,.,.,TRBJ1-5,CASRIDRNQPQHF,TGTGCCAGCAGAATAGACAGAAATCAGCCCCAGCATTTT
TRBV15,.,.,TRBJ1-1,CATTTPTGTNTEAFF,TGTGCCACCACCACGCCGACAGGCACGAACACTGAAGCTTTCTTT
TRBV4-1,TRBD1,.,TRBJ1-1,CASSQDPGQGMNTEAFF,TGCGCCAGCAGCCAAGACCCGGGACAGGGGATGAACACTGAAGCTTTCTTT
TRBV20-1,.,.,TRBJ2-3,CSAPLGDTQYF,TGCAGTGCTCCACTAGGCGATACGCAGTATTTT
TRBV5-1,TRBD1,.,TRBJ1-1,CASSLVGQGSEAFF,TGCGCCAGCAGCTTGGTAGGACAGGGCTCTGAAGCTTTCTTT
TRBV5-5,TRBD2,.,TRBJ2-1,CASSLGRSGGYNEQFF,TGTGCCAGCAGCTTGGGGAGGAGCGGGGGATACAATGAGCAGTTCTTC
TRBV6-5,TRBD1,.,TRBJ1-5,CASSRQGGQPQHF,TGTGCCAGCAGCCGACAGGGGGGACAGCCCCAGCATTTT
TRBV6-1,TRBD1,.,TRBJ1-2,CASITGGSYGYTF,TGTGCCAGCATAACAGGGGGGAGCTATGGCTACACCTTC
TRBV10-3,.,few,TRBJ2-5,CAISESDQETQYF,TGTGCCATCAGTGAGTCCGACCAAGAGACCCAGTACTTC
TRBV28,.,.,TRBJ2-1,CASSYRMSSYNEQFF,TGTGCCAGCAGTTACAGGATGAGCTCCTACAATGAGCAGTTCTTC
TRBV6-1,.,.,TRBJ1-1,CASSAGTAFF,TGTGCCAGCTCGGCGGGTACAGCTTTCTTT
TRBV5-6,.,.,TRBJ1-2,CASSLFGATNYGYTF,TGTGCCAGCAGCTTGTTCGGAGCCACTAACTATGGCTACACCTTC
TRBV11-2,.,.,TRBJ1-2,CASSLAGFNYGYTF,TGTGCCAGCAGCTTAGCAGGGTTTAACTATGGCTACACCTTC
TRBV7-8,.,once,TRBJ1-3,CASSLILSGAGNTIYF,TGTGCCAGCAGCTTGATTTTGTCGGGGGCTGGAAACACCATATATTTT
TRBV7-3,.,.,TRBJ2-1,CASSLTGGLGGNNEQFF,TGTGCCAGCAGCTTAACGGGGGGACTCGGCGGAAACAATGAGCAGTTCTTC
TRBV2,.,few,TRBJ1-4,CASSEGGGANEKLFF,TGTGCCAGCAGTGAAGGGGGGGGCGCGAATGAAAAACTGTTTTTT
TRBV9,.,.,TRBJ1-2,CASSVGTALGGYTF,TGTGCCAGCAGCGTAGGGACAGCTTTAGGTGGCTACACCTTC
TRBV7-6,.,.,TRBJ1-1,CASSRTGNTEAFF,TGTGCCAGCAGCCGAACAGGGAACACTGAAGCTTTCTTT
TRBV9,.,.,TRBJ1-4,CASSVGGGRNEKLFF,TGTGCCAGCAGCGTAGGAGGGGGTCGTAATGAAAAACTGTTTTTT
TRBV5-4,.,.,TRBJ1-6,CASSHINSPLHF,TGTGCCAGCAGCCACATTAATTCACCCCTCCACTTT
TRBV19,TRBD2,.,TRBJ2-5,CASSIGGGEGSETQYF,TGTGCCAGTAGTATAGGAGGAGGGGAGGGGTCCGAGACCCAGTACTTC
TRBV5-1,.,.,TRBJ1-2,CASNPLHRALNYGYTF,TGCGCCAGCAATCCTCTCCACAGGGCTCTGAACTATGGCTACACCTTC
TRBV2,TRBD2,.,TRBJ2-1,CASSENLAGANEQFF,TGTGCCAGCAGTGAAAACCTAGCGGGGGCCAATGAGCAGTTCTTC
TRBV6-5,TRBD1,.,TRBJ2-1,CASSYPPGGAYNEQFF,TGTGCCAGCAGTTACCCCCCAGGGGGCGCCTACAATGAGCAGTTCTTC
TRBV5-4,TRBD1,.,TRBJ2-5,CASSRQRNPGTEETQYF,TGTGCCAGCAGCCGACAAAGAAACCCCGGGACAGAAGAGACCCAGTACTTC
TRBV19,.,few,TRBJ1-6,CASSPEGGYNSPLHF,TGTGCCAGTAGTCCTGAAGGAGGGTACAATTCACCCCTCCACTTT
TRBV2,.,.,TRBJ2-1,CASSEEASYNEQFF,TGTGCCAGCAGTGAAGAAGCCTCCTACAATGAGCAGTTCTTC
TRBV28,TRBD1,few,TRBJ1-2,CASRRAGTGGNYGYTF,TGTGCCAGCAGACGTGCCGGGACAGGGGGGAACTATGGCTACACCTTC
TRBV7-2,TRBD1,few,TRBJ1-1,CASSLQPQGATEAFF,TGTGCCAGCAGCCTACAACCTCAGGGGGCCACTGAAGCTTTCTTT
TRBV2,TRBD1,.,TRBJ2-1,CASTRTGGTGSYNEQFF,TGTGCCAGCACGCGGACCGGGGGGACAGGGTCCTACAATGAGCAGTTCTTC
TRBV7-2,.,.,TRBJ1-4,CASSLALGGEKLFF,TGTGCCAGCAGCTTAGCTCTGGGAGGGGAAAAACTGTTTTTT
TRBV18,TRBD1,few,TRBJ1-5,CASSQGVASNQPQHF,TGTGCCAGCTCGCAGGGGGTGGCAAGCAATCAGCCCCAGCATTTT
TRBV2,.,.,TRBJ1-5,CASSETVYQPQHF,TGTGCCAGCAGTGAAACAGTTTATCAGCCCCAGCATTTT
TRBV30,TRBD2,few,TRBJ2-5,CAWSGGTSGVQETQYF,TGTGCCTGGAGTGGGGGGACTAGCGGGGTACAAGAGACCCAGTACTTC
TRBV9,.,.,TRBJ2-1,CASSPLATNNEQFF,TGTGCCAGCAGCCCCCTGGCAACTAACAATGAGCAGTTCTTC
TRBV27,TRBD1,few,TRBJ2-5,CASSLSTGGETQYF,TGTGCCAGCAGTTTATCGACAGGGGGAGAGACCCAGTACTTC
TRBV28,TRBD1,few,TRBJ1-2,CASTLGGWDRAYGYTF,TGTGCCAGCACCTTAGGGGGCTGGGACAGGGCGTATGGCTACACCTTC
TRBV14,.,.,TRBJ1-6,CASSRNRTSSYNSPLHF,TGTGCCAGCAGCCGAAACAGGACGAGCTCCTATAATTCACCCCTCCACTTT
TRBV7-8,TRBD1,.,TRBJ1-1,CASSTRTGTSTEAFF,TGTGCCAGCAGCACCCGGACAGGGACGAGCACTGAAGCTTTCTTT
TRBV6-6,TRBD1,.,TRBJ1-4,CASNLGQGLEKLFF,TGTGCCAGCAACCTGGGACAGGGGCTTGAAAAACTGTTTTTT
TRBV2,TRBD2,.,TRBJ2-1,CASRRTGGTLGSYNEQFF,TGTGCCAGCAGACGGACGGGGGGGACTCTCGGGTCCTACAATGAGCAGTTCTTC
TRBV25-1,TRBD2,.,TRBJ2-3,CASSEWRGGTDTQYF,TGTGCCAGCAGTGAATGGCGGGGGGGCACAGATACGCAGTATTTT
TRBV28,TRBD2,.,TRBJ2-2,CASSLPSGLAGTGELFF,TGTGCCAGCAGTTTACCCTCCGGACTAGCCGGAACCGGGGAGCTGTTTTTT
TRBV14,TRBD2,.,TRBJ2-3,CASSQTGLPISAQYF,TGTGCCAGCAGCCAAACGGGACTACCCATTTCGGCGCAGTATTTT
TRBV11-3,TRBD2,.,TRBJ2-3,CASSPASGTSTDTQYF,TGTGCCAGCTCTCCGGCTAGCGGGACAAGCACAGATACGCAGTATTTT
TRBV5-6,.,.,TRBJ1-1,CASRSGGRFEAFF,TGTGCCAGCAGATCCGGAGGGAGATTTGAAGCTTTCTTT
TRBV12-1,.,.,TRBJ1-5,CASSLRRPGEQPQHF,TGTGCCAGCAGCTTACGTCGACCTGGGGAGCAGCCCCAGCATTTT
TRBV10-2,.,.,TRBJ1-6,CASSALQAWDNSPLHF,TGCGCCAGCAGTGCTTTACAGGCCTGGGATAATTCACCCCTCCACTTT
TRBV13,TRBD1,.,TRBJ1-1,CASSNNRGVGTEAFF,TGTGCCAGCAGCAACAACAGGGGCGTGGGCACTGAAGCTTTCTTT
TRBV5-6,TRBD1,.,TRBJ2-3,CASRPGTGLYTDTQYF,TGTGCCAGCAGACCGGGGACAGGGCTTTACACAGATACGCAGTATTTT
TRBV6-1,.,once,TRBJ1-4,CASSEVLEGELFF,TGTGCCAGCAGTGAAGTCTTAGAGGGAGAACTGTTTTTT
TRBV7-2,TRBD2,.,TRBJ2-3,CASSLQLAMADTQYF,TGTGCCAGCAGCCTGCAACTAGCGATGGCAGATACGCAGTATTTT
TRBV5-4,TRBD1,.,TRBJ2-3,CASTSMGQGPDTQYF,TGTGCCAGCACCTCCATGGGACAGGGGCCAGATACGCAGTATTTT